This TCR beta chain stems from a study of a mutant IDH1 vaccine in newly diagnosed glioma. Study-level information: The therapy given earlier, which was standard therapy, consisted of radiotherapy, temozolomide, or both, and most of the patients received both.

Generated by immunoSEQ multiplex PCR, the TCRdb table keeps only in-frame clones and is missing some. This sample has around 94,000 clones; roughly 89% occur once, and the top ten carry around 0.77%. The sample's time point: week 47, end of study. Every vaccination contained 300 ug of the mutant IDH1 20-mer peptide and was paired with topical imiquimod. The CDR3 extends over 16 amino acids. Germline V gene data show CDR1 as SGHTS and CDR2 as YDEGEE. Trimming removed 4 bases at V and 2 bases at J, with 15 bases between. Comments on this clone: The antigen is not known.

The chain employs TRBV5-8 and TRBJ2-2, with TRBD2 as a possible D gene (5 bases). This receptor was obtained from a woman aged 45-59 years with glioma. The specimen comprised PBMCs, sampled from a glioma patient whose treatment included an IDH1 peptide vaccine. CDR3 coding DNA: TGTGCCAGCAGCCCGAAGAGGGTAGAAAACACCGGGGAGCTGTTTTTT. Amino acids: CASSPKRVENTGELFF.